What follows is one TCR beta chain and its context. Its antigen is as yet unknown. TCRdb itself ran the reads through MiXCR, one entry per CDR3 protein. This table holds approximately 600,000 distinct CDR3 sequences, 35% to 50% found once. V was shortened by 3 bases and J by 0 bases, with 17 bases between the two germline ends. The CDR3 runs 17 residues. The germline CDR1 and CDR2 sequences are SGHVS and FNYEAQ. This entry belongs to a study of T cell repertoires in cytomegalovirus infection. Whole-study context: Researchers turned to recently identified HLA-C-restricted CMV epitopes as well as well-studied HLA-B-restricted ones.

Findings and caveats of the study: Adding up the frequency of public TCR beta families identified people who carried CMV plus the relevant HLA. In two of eight donors, the top clonotype was HLA-C-restricted CMV-specific.

This chain joins TRBV7-6 and TRBJ1-1, with D tentatively TRBD1 (6 bases). Material: cultured PBMCs, obtained from culture after CMV antigen stimulation. The TCR sequence derives from a human donor in good health (CMV status not recorded). Some clones in this sample may be carry-over from other donors' samples. Here the CDR3 DNA reads TGTGCCAGCAGCTTCCGGACAGAGGCGAATATGAACACTGAAGCTTTCTTT. Protein sequence: CASSFRTEANMNTEAFF.